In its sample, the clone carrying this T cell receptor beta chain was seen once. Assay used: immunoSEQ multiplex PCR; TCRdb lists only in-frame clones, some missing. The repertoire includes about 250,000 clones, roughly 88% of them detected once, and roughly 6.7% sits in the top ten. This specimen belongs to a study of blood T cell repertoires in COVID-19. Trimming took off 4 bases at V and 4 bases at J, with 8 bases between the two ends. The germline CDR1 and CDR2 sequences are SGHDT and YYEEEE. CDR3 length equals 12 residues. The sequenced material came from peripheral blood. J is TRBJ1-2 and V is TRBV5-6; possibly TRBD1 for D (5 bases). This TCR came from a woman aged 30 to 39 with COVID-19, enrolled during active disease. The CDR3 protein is CASSPGGYGYTF. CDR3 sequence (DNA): TGTGCCAGCAGCCCGGGGGGCTATGGCTACACCTTC. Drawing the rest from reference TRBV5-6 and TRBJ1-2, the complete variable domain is DAGVTQSPTHLIKTRGQQVTLRCSPKSGHDTVSWYQQALGQGPQFIFQYYEEEERQRGNFPDRFSGHQFPNYSSELNVNALLLGDSALYLCASSPGGYGYTFGSGTRLTVV.